Below are 5 T cell receptor beta chains sequenced from a single sample in a study of blood T cell repertoires in COVID-19. Sequenced by immunoSEQ multiplex PCR; TCRdb stores in-frame clones only, minus some. Seen here are 95,000 to 150,000 clones, around 83% observed once, and the top ten hold about 12%. Sequencing was performed on peripheral blood. The source of these receptors is a man between 60 and 75 years old with acute or convalescent COVID-19.

This clone was counted a single time. This chain uses TRBV27 with TRBJ1-1, with TRBD1 matching over 9 bases. The CDR3 runs to 16 residues. CDR1 MNHEY and CDR2 SMNVEV come from the germline V gene (reference sequence). V was clipped by 4 bases and J by 1 base; unmatched bases: 7. CDR3 nucleotides: TGTGCCAGCAGTTCAAGACAGGGGGATGCGAACACTGAAGCTTTCTTT. This encodes CASSSRQGDANTEAFF.

The chain carries TRBV7-8 and TRBJ1-5; 7 positions agree with TRBD1. Germline V gives CDR1 SGHVS, CDR2 FQNEAQ. This CDR3 contains 15 residues. Trimming took 1 base from V and 7 from J; bases not matched to a gene: 7. CDR3 nucleotides: TGTGCCAGCAGCTTAGAGGGGGCAGGGGGACAGCCCCAGCATTTT. It yields the protein CASSLEGAGGQPQHF.

The chain uses TRBV19 and TRBJ2-7; 9 bases are shared with TRBD2. V gave up 5 bases and J gave up 6 bases; unmatched junction bases: 5. This CDR3 spans 13 amino acids. Germline V gene lookup returns CDR1 LNHDA and CDR2 SQIVND (reference sequence). In DNA form, the CDR3 reads TGTGCCAGTAGTGTGGCTAGCGGGACCGAGCAGTACTTC. It yields the protein CASSVASGTEQYF.

V is TRBV29-1 and J is TRBJ1-2; possibly TRBD1 for D (6 bases). The V end lost 2 bases, the J end lost 7 bases, and 14 bases lay between the germline ends. The CDR3 has 13 amino acids. CDR1 is SQVTM, CDR2 ANQGSEA, per germline. The CDR3 DNA reads TGCAGCGTTGAAAGACAGGCGGCGGGTGGCTACACCTTC. This encodes CSVERQAAGGYTF.

V usage is TRBV19 and J usage is TRBJ2-5; TRBD2 matches 10 bases. Germline V gene lookup returns CDR1 LNHDA and CDR2 SQIVND (reference sequence). The CDR3 runs to 18 residues. The junction had 12 bases not matched to a gene; V was cut back by 0 bases and J by 5 bases. The DNA for the CDR3 is TGTGCCAGTAGTATAGATCTTGTCAGCGGGAGGGCGATGGAGACCCAGTACTTC. It encodes CASSIDLVSGRAMETQYF.